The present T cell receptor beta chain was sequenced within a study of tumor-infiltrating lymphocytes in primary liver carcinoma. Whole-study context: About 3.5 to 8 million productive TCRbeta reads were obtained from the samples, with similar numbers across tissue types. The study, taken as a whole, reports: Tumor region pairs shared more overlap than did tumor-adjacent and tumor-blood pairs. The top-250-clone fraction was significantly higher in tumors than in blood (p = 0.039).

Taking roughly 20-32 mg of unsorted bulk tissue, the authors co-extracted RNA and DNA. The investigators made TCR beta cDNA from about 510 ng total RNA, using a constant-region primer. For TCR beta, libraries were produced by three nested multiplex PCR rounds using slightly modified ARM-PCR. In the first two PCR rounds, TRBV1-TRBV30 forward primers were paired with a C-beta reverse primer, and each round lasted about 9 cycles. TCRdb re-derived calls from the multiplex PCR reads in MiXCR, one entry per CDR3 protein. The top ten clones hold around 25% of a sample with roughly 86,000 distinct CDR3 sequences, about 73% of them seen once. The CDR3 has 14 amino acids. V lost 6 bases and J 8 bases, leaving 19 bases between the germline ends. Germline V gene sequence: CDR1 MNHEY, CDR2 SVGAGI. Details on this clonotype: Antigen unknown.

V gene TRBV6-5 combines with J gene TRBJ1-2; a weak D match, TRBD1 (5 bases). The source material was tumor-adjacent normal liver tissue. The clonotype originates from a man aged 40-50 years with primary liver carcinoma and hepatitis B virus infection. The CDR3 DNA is TGTGCCAGCAGACCCGGGACGGCTGAGTTGGGCTACACCTTC. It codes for CASRPGTAELGYTF.